The clone carrying this T cell receptor (beta chain) was recorded at least ten times. What it binds is not known. The sample originates from a study of T cells in Graves' hyperthyroidism and ophthalmopathy. About the study: Peripheral blood samples were taken at initial diagnosis, prior to any treatment. Points from the study as a whole: Before onset, ophthalmopathy was predicted by the model a median around 6 months earlier.

Researchers amplified the TCR beta CDR3 regions from RNA transcripts. The TCR CDR3 was amplified in a first-round RT-PCR using the HTBI primer set. One entry per CDR3 protein, called by TCRdb with MiXCR from the multiplex PCR reads. The table includes about 620,000 distinct CDR3 sequences, around 16% detected once. Per germline, CDR1 SGHRS and CDR2 YFSETQ. CDR3 length: 16 residues. V dropped 0 bases and J dropped 9; count of bases not matched to a gene: 4. If no ophthalmopathy progression occurred within 18 months, Graves' hyperthyroidism was stable. With a duration under 2 months, the hyperthyroidism was newly diagnosed in patients aged 18 to 65.

The sample was blood. This chain joins TRBV5-1 and TRBJ2-1; 15 positions match TRBD2. This clonotype originated in a woman in her 30s with Graves' hyperthyroidism. The CDR3 reads CASSLGRGLAGGEQFF. CDR3 DNA sequence: TGCGCCAGCAGCTTGGGTCGGGGACTAGCGGGAGGTGAGCAGTTCTTC.